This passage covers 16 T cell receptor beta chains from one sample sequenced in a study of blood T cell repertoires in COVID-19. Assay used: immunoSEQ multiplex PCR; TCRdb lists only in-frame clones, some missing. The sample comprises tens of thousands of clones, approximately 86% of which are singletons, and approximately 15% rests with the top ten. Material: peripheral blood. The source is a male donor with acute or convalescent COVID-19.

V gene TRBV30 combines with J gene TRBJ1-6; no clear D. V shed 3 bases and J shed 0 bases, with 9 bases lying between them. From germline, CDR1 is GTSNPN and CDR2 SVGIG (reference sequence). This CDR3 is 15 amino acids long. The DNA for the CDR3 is TGTGCCTGGAGATTACAGAGCTCCTATAATTCACCCCTCCACTTT. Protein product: CAWRLQSSYNSPLHF.

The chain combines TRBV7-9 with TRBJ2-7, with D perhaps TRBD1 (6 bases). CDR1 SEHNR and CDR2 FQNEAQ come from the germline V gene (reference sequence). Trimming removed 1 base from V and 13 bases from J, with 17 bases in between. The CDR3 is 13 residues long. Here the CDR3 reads CASSLEPRDKFYF. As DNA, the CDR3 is TGTGCCAGCAGCTTAGAGCCCCGGGACAAGTTTTACTTC.

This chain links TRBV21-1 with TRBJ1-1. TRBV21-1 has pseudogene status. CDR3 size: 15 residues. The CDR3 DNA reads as TGTGCCAGCTGCCGGGAGCCTAGGGCGAACACTGAAGCTTTCTTT. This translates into CASCREPRANTEAFF.

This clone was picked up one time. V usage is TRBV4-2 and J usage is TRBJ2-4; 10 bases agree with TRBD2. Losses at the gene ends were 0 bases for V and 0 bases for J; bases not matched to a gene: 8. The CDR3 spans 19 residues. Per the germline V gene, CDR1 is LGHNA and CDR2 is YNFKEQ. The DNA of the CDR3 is TGTGCCAGCAGCCAAGAACGGACTAGCGGCCAGCTAGCCAAAAACATTCAGTACTTC. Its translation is CASSQERTSGQLAKNIQYF.

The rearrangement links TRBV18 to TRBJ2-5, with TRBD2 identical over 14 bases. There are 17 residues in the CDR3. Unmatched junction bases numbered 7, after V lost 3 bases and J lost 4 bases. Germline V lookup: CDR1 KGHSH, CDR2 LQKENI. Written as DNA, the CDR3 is TGTGCCAGCTCACCGACTAGCGGGGGGGCACGTGGAGAGACCCAGTACTTC. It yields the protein CASSPTSGGARGETQYF.

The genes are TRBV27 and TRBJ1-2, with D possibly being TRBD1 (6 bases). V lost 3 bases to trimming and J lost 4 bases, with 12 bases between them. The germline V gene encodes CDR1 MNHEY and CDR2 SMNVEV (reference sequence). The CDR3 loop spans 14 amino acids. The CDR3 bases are TGTGCCAGCAGTTTTCGGGGGGCAGGCTATGGCTACACCTTC. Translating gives CASSFRGAGYGYTF.

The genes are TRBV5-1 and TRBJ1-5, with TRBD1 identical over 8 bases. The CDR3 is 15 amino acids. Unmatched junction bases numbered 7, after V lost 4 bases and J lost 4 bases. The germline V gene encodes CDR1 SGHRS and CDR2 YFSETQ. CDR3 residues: CASSQGAGGNQPQHF. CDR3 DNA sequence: TGCGCCAGCAGCCAGGGGGCAGGTGGGAATCAGCCCCAGCATTTT.

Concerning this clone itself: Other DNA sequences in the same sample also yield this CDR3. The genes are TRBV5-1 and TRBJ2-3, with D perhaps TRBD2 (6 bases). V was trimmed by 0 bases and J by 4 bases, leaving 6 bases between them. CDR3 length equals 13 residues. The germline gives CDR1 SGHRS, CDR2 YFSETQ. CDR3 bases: TGCGCCAGCAGCTTGGGCGGGGCAGATACGCAGTATTTT. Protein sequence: CASSLGGADTQYF.

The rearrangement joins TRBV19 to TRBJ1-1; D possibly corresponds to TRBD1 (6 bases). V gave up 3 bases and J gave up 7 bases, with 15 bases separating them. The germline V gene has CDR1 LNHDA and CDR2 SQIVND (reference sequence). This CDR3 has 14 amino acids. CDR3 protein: CASSMVGGLGEAFF. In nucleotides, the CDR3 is TGTGCCAGTAGTATGGTTGGGGGCCTGGGTGAAGCTTTCTTT. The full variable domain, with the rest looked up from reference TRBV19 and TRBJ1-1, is DGGITQSPKYLFRKEGQNVTLSCEQNLNHDAMYWYRQDPGQGLRLIYYSQIVNDFQKGDIAEGYSVSREKKESFPLTVTSAQKNPTAFYLCASSMVGGLGEAFFGQGTRLTVV.

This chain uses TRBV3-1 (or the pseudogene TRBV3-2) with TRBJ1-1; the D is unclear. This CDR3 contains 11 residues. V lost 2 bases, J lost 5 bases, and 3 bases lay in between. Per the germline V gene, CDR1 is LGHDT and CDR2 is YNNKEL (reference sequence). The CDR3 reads CASSQQTEAFF. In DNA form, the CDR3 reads TGTGCCAGCAGCCAACAAACTGAAGCTTTCTTT.

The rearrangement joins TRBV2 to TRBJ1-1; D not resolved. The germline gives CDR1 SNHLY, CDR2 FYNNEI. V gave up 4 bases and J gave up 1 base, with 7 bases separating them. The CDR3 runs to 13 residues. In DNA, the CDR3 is TGTGCCAGCAGTGGCACTTGGAACACTGAAGCTTTCTTT. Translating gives CASSGTWNTEAFF.

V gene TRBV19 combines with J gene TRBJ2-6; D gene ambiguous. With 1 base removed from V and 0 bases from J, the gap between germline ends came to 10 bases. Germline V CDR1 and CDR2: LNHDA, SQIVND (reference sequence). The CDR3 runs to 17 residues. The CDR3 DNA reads TGTGCCAGTAGTATAGGCAGGCTTTCCTCTGGGGCCAACGTCCTGACTTTC. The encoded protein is CASSIGRLSSGANVLTF.

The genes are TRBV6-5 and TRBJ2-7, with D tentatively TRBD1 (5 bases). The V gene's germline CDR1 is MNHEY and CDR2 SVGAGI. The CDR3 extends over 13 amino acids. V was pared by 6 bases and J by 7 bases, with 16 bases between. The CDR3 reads CASSRTSSGEQYF. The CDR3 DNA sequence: TGTGCCAGCAGCCGTACATCCTCAGGGGAGCAGTACTTC.

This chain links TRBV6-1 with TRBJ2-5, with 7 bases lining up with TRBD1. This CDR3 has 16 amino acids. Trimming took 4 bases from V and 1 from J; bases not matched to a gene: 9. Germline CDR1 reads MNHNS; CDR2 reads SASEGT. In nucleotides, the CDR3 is TGTGCCAGCAGTGGAGCTCCGGGACAGTCCCAAGAGACCCAGTACTTC. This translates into CASSGAPGQSQETQYF.

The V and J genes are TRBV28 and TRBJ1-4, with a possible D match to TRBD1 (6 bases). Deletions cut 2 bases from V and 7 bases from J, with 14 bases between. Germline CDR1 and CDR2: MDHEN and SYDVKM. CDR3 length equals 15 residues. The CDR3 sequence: CASSLMGQGSEKLFF. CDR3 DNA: TGTGCCAGCAGTTTAATGGGTCAGGGGAGTGAAAAACTGTTTTTT.

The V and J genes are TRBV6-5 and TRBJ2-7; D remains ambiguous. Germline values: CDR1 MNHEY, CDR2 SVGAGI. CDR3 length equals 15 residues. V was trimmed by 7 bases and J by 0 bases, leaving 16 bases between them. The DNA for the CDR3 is TGTGCCAGCAAAACCTCGGATCCGGGCTCCTACGAGCAGTACTTC. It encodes CASKTSDPGSYEQYF.